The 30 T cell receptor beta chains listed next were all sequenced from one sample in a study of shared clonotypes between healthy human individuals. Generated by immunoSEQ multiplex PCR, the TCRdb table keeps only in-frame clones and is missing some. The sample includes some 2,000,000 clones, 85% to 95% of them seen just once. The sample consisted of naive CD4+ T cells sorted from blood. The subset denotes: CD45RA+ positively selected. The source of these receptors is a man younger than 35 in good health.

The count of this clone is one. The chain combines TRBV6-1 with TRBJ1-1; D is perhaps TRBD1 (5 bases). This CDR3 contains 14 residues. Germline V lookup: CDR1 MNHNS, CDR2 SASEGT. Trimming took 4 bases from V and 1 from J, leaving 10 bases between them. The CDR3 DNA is TGTGCCAGCAGTGCGCAGGGCTCGAACACTGAAGCTTTCTTT. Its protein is CASSAQGSNTEAFF.

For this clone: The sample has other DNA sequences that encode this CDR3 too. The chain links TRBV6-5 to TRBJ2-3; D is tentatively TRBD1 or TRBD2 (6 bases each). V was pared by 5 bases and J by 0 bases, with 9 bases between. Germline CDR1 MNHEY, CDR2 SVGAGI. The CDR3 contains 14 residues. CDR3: CASSRGRSTDTQYF. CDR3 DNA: TGTGCCAGCAGTAGGGGGAGGAGCACAGATACGCAGTATTTT.

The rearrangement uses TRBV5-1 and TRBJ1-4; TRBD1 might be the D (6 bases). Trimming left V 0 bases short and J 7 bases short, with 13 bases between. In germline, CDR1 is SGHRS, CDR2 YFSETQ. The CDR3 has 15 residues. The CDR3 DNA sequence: TGCGCCAGCAGCTTGGGTGCAGGGGCTTCTGAAAAACTGTTTTTT. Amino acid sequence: CASSLGAGASEKLFF.

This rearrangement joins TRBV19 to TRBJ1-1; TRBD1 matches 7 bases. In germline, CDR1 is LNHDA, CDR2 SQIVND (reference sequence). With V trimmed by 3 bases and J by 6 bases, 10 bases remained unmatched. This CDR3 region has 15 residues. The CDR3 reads CASSMGPGRGPEAFF. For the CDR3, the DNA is TGTGCCAGTAGTATGGGCCCGGGGAGGGGGCCTGAAGCTTTCTTT.

The CDR3 is CASSPGTRSGGEQYF. CDR3 nucleotides: TGTGCCAGCTCACCAGGGACTAGATCAGGTGGCGAGCAGTACTTC. The chain has TRBV18 and TRBJ2-7; 8 bases align to TRBD2. Germline V gives CDR1 KGHSH, CDR2 LQKENI. This CDR3 contains 15 residues. After removal of 2 bases from V and 6 bases from J, the junction contained 9 bases not matched to a gene.

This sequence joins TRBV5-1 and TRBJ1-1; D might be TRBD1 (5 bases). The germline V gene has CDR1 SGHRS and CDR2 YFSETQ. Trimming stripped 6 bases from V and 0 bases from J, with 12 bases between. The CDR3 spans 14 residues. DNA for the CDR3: TGCGCCAGCAATACGGACAACATGAACACTGAAGCTTTCTTT. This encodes CASNTDNMNTEAFF.

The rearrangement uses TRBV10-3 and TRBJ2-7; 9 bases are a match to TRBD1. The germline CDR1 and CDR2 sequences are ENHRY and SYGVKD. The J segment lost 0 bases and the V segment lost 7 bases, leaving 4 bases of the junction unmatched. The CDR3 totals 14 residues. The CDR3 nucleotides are TGTGCCATCAATCGGGACAGGGTCTCCTACGAGCAGTACTTC. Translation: CAINRDRVSYEQYF.

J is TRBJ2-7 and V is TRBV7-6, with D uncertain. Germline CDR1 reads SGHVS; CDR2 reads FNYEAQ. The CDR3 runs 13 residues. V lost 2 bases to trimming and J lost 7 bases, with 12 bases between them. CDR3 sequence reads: CASSLRSDREQYF. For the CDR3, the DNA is TGTGCCAGCAGCTTACGGTCGGATCGGGAGCAGTACTTC.

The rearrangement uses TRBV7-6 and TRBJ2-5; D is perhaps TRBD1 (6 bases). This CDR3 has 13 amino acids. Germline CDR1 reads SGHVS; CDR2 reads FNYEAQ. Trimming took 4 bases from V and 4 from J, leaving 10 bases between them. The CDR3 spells CASSSPGAETQYF. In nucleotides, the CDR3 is TGTGCCAGCAGCTCCCCAGGGGCAGAGACCCAGTACTTC.

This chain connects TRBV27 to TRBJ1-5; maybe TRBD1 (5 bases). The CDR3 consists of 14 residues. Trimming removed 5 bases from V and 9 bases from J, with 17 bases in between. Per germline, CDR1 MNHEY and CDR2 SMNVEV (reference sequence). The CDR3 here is CASSPQPWGLPQHF. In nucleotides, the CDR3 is TGTGCCAGCAGTCCCCAACCGTGGGGACTGCCCCAGCATTTT.

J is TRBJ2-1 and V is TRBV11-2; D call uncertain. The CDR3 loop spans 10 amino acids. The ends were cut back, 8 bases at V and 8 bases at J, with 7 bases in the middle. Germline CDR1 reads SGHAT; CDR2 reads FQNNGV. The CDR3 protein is CASSSYEQFF. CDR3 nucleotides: TGTGCCAGCTCCTCCTATGAGCAGTTCTTC.

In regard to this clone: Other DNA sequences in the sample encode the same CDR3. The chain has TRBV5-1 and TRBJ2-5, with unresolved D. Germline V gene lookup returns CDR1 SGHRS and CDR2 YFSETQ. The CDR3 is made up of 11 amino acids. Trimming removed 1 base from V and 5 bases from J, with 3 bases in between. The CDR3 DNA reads TGCGCCAGCAGCTTGTTGGAGACCCAGTACTTC. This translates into CASSLLETQYF.

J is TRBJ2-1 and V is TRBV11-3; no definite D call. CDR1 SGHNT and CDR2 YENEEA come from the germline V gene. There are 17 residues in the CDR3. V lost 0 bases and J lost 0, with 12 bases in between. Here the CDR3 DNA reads TGTGCCAGCAGCTTAGATCTGGGCAGTGACTCCTACAATGAGCAGTTCTTC. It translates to CASSLDLGSDSYNEQFF.

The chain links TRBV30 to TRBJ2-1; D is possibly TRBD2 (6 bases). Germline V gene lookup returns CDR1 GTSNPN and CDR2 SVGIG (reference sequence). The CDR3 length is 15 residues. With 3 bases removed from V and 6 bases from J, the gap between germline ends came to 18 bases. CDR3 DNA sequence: TGTGCCTGGAGGAGCGGGTCCCTCCGAGTCAATGAGCAGTTCTTC. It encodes CAWRSGSLRVNEQFF.

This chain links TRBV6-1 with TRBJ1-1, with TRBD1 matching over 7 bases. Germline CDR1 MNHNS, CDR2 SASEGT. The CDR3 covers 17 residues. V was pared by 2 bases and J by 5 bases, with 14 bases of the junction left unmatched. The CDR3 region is CASSEHRVPGGRTEAFF. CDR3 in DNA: TGTGCCAGCAGTGAACATAGAGTTCCAGGGGGGAGAACTGAAGCTTTCTTT.

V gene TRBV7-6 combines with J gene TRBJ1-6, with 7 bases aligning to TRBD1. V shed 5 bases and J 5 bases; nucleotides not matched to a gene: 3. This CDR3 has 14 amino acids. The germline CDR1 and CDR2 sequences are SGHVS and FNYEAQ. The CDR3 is CASSPGQDNSPLHF. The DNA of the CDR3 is TGTGCCAGCAGCCCCGGACAGGATAATTCACCCCTCCACTTT.

As DNA, the CDR3 is TGTGCCAGCAGCTTGGGTAGCGGGGGCACAGATACGCAGTATTTT. Translating it yields CASSLGSGGTDTQYF. The chain combines TRBV7-9 with TRBJ2-3; the match to TRBD2 covers 8 bases. Trimming cost V 3 bases and J 1 base; bases outside gene matches: 3. This CDR3 contains 15 residues. From germline, CDR1 is SEHNR and CDR2 FQNEAQ (reference sequence).

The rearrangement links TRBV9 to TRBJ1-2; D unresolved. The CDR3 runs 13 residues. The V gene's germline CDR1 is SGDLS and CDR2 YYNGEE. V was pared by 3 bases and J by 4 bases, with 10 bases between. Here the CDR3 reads CASSGLVGYGYTF. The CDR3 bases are TGTGCCAGCAGCGGCCTGGTGGGCTATGGCTACACCTTC. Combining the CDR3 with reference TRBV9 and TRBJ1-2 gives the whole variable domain DSGVTQTPKHLITATGQRVTLRCSPRSGDLSVYWYQQSLDQGLQFLIQYYNGEERAKGNILERFSAQQFPDLHSELNLSSLELGDSALYFCASSGLVGYGYTFGSGTRLTVV.

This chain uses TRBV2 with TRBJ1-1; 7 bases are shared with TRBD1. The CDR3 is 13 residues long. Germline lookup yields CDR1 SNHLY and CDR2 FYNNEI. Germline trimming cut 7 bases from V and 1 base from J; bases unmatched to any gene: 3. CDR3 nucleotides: TGTGCCAGCATGGGACAGCCGAACACTGAAGCTTTCTTT. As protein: CASMGQPNTEAFF.

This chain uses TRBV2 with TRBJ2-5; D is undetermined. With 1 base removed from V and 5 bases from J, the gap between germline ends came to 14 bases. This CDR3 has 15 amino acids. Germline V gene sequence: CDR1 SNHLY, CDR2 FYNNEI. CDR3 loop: CASSEEATPQETQYF. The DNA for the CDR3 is TGTGCCAGCAGTGAAGAGGCTACCCCCCAGGAGACCCAGTACTTC.

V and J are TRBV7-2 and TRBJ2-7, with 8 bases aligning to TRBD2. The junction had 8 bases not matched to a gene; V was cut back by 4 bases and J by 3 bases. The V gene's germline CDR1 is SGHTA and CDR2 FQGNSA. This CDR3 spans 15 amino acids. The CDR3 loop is CASSSWGLAGYEQYF. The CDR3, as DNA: TGTGCCAGCAGCTCCTGGGGGCTAGCGGGCTACGAGCAGTACTTC.

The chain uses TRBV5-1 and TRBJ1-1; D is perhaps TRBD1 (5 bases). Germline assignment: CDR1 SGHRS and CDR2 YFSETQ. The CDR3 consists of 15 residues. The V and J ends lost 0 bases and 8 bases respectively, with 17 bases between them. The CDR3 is CASSLGADNGGEAFF. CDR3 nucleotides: TGCGCCAGCAGCTTGGGGGCCGATAATGGGGGAGAAGCTTTCTTT. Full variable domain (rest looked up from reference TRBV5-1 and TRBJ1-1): KAGVTQTPRYLIKTRGQQVTLSCSPISGHRSVSWYQQTPGQGLQFLFEYFSETQRNKGNFPGRFSGRQFSNSRSEMNVSTLELGDSALYLCASSLGADNGGEAFFGQGTRLTVV.

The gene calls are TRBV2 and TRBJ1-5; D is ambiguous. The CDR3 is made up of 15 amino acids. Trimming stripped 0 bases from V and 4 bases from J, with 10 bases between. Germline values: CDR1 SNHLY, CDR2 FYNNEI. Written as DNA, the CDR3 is TGTGCCAGCAGTGAAGCGTCAGGCATAAATCAGCCCCAGCATTTT. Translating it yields CASSEASGINQPQHF.

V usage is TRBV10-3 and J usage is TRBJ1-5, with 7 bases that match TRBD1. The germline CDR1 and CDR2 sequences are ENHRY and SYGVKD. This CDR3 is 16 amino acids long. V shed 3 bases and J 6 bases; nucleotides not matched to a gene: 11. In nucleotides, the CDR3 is TGTGCCATCAGTGAAAGCTCAGGGGGTGGCCGTCAGCCCCAGCATTTT. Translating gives CAISESSGGGRQPQHF.

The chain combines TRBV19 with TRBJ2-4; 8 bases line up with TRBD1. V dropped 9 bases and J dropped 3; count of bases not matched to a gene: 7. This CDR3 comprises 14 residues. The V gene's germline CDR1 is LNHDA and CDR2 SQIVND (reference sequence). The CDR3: CASRDRNFKNIQYF. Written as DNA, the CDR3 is TGTGCCAGCCGGGACAGGAATTTCAAAAACATTCAGTACTTC.

The CDR3 DNA is TGTGCCTGGAGTGCAACAGGGTACAATCAGCCCCAGCATTTT. Translation gives CAWSATGYNQPQHF. V and J are TRBV30 and TRBJ1-5, with D possibly being TRBD1 (6 bases). The V end was cut by 1 base, the J end by 3 bases, with 10 bases between. CDR1 GTSNPN and CDR2 SVGIG come from the germline V gene (reference sequence). This CDR3 comprises 14 residues.

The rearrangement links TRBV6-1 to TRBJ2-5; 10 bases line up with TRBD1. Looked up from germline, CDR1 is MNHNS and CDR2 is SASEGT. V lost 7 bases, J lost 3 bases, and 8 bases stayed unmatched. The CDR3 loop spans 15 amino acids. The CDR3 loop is CASTGTGVGKETQYF. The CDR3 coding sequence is TGTGCCAGCACGGGGACAGGGGTGGGAAAAGAGACCCAGTACTTC.

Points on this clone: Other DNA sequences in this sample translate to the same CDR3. The CDR3 bases are TGTGCCATCAGTGGCGGCAGAAACACTGAAGCTTTCTTT. This sequence encodes CAISGGRNTEAFF. The chain recombines TRBV10-3 with TRBJ1-1; D uncertain. Trimming pared 4 bases from V and 2 bases from J, leaving 8 bases between. CDR3 length equals 13 residues. CDR1 ENHRY and CDR2 SYGVKD come from the germline V gene.

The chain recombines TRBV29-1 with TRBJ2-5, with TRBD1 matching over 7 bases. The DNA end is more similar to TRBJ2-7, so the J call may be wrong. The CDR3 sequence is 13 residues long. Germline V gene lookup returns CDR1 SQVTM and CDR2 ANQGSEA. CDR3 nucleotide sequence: TGCAGCGTTGAACTTATTAACAGGGGCGAGCAGTACTTC. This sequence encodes CSVELINRGEQYF.

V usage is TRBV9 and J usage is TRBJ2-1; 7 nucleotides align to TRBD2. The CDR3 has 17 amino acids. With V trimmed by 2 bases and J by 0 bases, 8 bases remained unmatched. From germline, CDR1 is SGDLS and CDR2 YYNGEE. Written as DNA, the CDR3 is TGTGCCAGCAGCGTTCGGGGGGACCCGTCCTCCTACAATGAGCAGTTCTTC. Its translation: CASSVRGDPSSYNEQFF.